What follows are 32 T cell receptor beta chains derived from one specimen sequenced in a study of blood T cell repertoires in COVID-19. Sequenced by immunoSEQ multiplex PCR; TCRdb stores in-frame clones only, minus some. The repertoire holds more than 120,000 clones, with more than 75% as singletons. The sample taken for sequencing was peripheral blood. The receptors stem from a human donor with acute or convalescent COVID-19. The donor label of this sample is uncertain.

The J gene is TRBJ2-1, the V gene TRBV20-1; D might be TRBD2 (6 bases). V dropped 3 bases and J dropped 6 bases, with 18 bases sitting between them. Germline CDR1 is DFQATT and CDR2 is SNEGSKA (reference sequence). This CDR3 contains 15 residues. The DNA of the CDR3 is TGCAGTGCTAGTGCCTCCGGGACTTTGGTCAATGAGCAGTTCTTC. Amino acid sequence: CSASASGTLVNEQFF.

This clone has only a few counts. DNA for the CDR3: TGTGCCAGCAGTCAAGACAGGGGTACTGGAAACACCATATATTTT. Its protein product is CASSQDRGTGNTIYF. The chain combines TRBV7-2 with TRBJ1-3; 8 bases map to TRBD1. J lost 2 bases, V lost 6 bases, and 6 bases had no gene match. CDR1 is SGHTA and CDR2 is FQGNSA in the germline V gene. The CDR3 contains 15 residues.

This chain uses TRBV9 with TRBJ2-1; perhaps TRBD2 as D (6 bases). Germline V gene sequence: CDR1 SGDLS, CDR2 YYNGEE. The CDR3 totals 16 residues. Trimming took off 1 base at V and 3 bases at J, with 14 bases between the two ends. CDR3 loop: CASSVLMGLVYNEQFF. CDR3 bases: TGTGCCAGCAGCGTACTAATGGGACTCGTCTACAATGAGCAGTTCTTC.

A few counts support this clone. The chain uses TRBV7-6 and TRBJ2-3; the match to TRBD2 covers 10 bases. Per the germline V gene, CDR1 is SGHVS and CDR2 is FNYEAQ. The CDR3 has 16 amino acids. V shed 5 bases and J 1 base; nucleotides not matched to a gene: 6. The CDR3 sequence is CASSSSGGLGTDTQYF. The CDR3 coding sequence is TGTGCCAGCAGCAGTAGCGGGGGGCTTGGCACAGATACGCAGTATTTT.

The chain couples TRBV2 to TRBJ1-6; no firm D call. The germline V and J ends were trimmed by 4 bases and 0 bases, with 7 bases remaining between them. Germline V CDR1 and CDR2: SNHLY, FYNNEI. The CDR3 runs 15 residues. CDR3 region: CASSVESSYNSPLHF. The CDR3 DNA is TGTGCCAGCAGTGTTGAGAGCTCCTATAATTCACCCCTCCACTTT.

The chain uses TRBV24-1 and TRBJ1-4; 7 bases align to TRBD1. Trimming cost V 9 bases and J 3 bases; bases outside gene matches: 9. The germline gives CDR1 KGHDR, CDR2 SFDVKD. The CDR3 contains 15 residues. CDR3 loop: CATSRSGTANEKLFF. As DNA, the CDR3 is TGTGCCACCTCCCGCTCCGGGACAGCTAATGAAAAACTGTTTTTT.

The CDR3 region is CASSLLQETQYF. CDR3 nucleotide sequence: TGTGCCAGCAGCTTACTCCAAGAGACCCAGTACTTC. The chain combines TRBV11-2 with TRBJ2-5; D remains unclear. From germline, CDR1 is SGHAT and CDR2 FQNNGV. The CDR3 is made up of 12 amino acids. The V gene lost 2 bases and the J gene lost 1 base, with 2 bases spanning the gap.

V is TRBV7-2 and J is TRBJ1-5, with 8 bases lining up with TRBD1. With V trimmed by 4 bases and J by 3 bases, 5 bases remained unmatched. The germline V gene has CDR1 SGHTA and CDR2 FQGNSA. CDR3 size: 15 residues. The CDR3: CASSSGGSSNQPQHF. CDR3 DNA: TGTGCCAGCAGCTCAGGGGGCAGCTCCAATCAGCCCCAGCATTTT. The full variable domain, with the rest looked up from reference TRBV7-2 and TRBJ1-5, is GAGVSQSPSNKVTEKGKDVELRCDPISGHTALYWYRQSLGQGLEFLIYFQGNSAPDKSGLPSDRFSAERTGGSVSTLTIQRTQQEDSAVYLCASSSGGSSNQPQHFGDGTRLSIL.

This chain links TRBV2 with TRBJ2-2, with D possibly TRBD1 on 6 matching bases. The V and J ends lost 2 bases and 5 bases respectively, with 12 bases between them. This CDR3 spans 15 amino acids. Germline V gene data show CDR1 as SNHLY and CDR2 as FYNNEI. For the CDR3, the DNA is TGTGCCAGCAGTGAAAACAGGGATCGGACCGGGGAGCTGTTTTTT. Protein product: CASSENRDRTGELFF.

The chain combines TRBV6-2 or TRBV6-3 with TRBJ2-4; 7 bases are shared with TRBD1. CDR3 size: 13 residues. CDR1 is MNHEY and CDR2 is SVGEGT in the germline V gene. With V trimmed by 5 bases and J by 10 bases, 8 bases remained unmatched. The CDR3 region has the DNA TGTGCCAGCAGTAGACAGACAGGGTTTATTCAGTACTTC. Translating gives CASSRQTGFIQYF.

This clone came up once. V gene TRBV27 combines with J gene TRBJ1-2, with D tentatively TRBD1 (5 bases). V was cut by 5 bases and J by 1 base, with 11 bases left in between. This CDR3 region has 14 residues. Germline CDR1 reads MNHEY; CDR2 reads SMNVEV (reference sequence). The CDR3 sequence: CASSQGGVNYGYTF. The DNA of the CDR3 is TGTGCCAGCAGTCAGGGCGGGGTTAACTATGGCTACACCTTC.

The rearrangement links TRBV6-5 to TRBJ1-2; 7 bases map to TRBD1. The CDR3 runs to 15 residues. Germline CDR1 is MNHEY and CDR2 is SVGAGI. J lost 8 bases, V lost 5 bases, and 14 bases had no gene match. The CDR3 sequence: CASSPRDSDVAGYTF. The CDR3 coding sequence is TGTGCCAGCAGTCCCAGGGACAGTGATGTGGCCGGCTACACCTTC.

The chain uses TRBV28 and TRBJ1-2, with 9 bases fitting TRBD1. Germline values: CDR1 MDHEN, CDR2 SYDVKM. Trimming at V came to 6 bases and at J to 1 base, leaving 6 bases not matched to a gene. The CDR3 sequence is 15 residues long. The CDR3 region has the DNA TGTGCCAGCAGCACAGGGGGCTTCAATAACTATGGCTACACCTTC. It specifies CASSTGGFNNYGYTF.

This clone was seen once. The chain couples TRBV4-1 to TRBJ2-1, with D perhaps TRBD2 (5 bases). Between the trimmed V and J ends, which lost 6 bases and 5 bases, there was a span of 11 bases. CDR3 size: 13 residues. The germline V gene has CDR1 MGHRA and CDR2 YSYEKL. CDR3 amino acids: CASRRTGNNEQFF. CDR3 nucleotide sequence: TGCGCCAGCAGGCGGACTGGAAACAATGAGCAGTTCTTC.

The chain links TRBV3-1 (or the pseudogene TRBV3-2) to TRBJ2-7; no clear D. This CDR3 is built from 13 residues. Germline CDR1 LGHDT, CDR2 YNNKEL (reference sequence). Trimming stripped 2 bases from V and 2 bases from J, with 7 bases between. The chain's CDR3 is CASSQQDTYEQYV. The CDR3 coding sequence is TGTGCCAGCAGCCAACAGGATACCTACGAGCAGTACGTC.

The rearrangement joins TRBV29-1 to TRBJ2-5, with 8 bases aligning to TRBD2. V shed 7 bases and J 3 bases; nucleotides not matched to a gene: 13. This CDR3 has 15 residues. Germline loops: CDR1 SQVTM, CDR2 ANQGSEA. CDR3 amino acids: CSGAGGATPEETQYF. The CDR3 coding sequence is TGCAGCGGGGCGGGGGGTGCTACACCTGAAGAGACCCAGTACTTC.

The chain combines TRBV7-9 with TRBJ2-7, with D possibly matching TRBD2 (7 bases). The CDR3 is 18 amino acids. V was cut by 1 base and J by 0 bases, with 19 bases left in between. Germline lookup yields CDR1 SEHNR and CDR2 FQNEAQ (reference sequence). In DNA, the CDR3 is TGTGCCAGCAGCTTAGTAAGAGGGGGGGCTTTCGGCTCCTACGAGCAGTACTTC. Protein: CASSLVRGGAFGSYEQYF.

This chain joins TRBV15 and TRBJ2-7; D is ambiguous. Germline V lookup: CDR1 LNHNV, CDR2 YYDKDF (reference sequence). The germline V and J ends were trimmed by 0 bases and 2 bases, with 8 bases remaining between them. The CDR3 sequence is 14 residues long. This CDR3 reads CATSRESRTYEQYF. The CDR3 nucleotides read TGTGCCACCAGCAGAGAGTCGCGGACCTACGAGCAGTACTTC. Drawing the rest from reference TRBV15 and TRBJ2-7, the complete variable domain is DAMVIQNPRYQVTQFGKPVTLSCSQTLNHNVMYWYQQKSSQAPKLLFHYYDKDFNNEADTPDNFQSRRPNTSFCFLDIRSPGLGDTAMYLCATSRESRTYEQYFGPGTRLTVT.

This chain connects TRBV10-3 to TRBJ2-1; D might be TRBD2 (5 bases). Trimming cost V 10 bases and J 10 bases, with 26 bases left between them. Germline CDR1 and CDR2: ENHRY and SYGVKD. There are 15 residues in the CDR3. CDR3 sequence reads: CATTKGPSQSGEQFF. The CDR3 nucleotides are TGTGCCACCACAAAAGGTCCCTCGCAGAGCGGCGAGCAGTTCTTC.

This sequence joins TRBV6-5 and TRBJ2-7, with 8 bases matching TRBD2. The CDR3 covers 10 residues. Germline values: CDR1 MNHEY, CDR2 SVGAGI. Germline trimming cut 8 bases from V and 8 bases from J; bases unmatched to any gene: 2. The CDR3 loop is CASRGGKQYV. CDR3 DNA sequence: TGTGCCAGCCGGGGGGGTAAGCAGTACGTC.

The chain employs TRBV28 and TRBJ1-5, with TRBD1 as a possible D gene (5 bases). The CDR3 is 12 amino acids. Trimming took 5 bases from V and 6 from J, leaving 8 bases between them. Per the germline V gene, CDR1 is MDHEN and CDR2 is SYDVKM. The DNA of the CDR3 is TGTGCCAGCAGTGAACAGGTTCAGCCCCAGCATTTT. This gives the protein CASSEQVQPQHF.

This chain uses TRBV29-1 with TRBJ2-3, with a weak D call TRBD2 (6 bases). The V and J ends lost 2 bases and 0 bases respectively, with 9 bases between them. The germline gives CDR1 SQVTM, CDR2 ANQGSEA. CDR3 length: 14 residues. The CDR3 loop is CSVERGDSTDTQYF. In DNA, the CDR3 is TGCAGCGTTGAACGCGGGGATAGCACAGATACGCAGTATTTT.

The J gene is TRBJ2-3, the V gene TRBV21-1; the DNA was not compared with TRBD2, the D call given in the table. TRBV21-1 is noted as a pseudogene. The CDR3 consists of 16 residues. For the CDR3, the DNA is TGTGCCAGCAGCAAAATTGTGGAGGCCTTCACAGATACGCAGTATTTT. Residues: CASSKIVEAFTDTQYF.

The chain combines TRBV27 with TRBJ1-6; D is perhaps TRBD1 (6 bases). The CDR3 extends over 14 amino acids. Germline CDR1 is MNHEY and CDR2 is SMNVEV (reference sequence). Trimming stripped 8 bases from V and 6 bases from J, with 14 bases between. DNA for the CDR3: TGTGCCAGCTCCAAAGGGGGGGGTAATTCACCCCTCCACTTT. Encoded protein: CASSKGGGNSPLHF.

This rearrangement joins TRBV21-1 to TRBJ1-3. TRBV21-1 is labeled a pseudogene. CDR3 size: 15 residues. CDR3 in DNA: TGTGCCAGCAGCAAAGTTCCGGGGGCTGGAAACACCATATATTTT. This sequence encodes CASSKVPGAGNTIYF.

For the CDR3, the DNA is TGTGCCAGCAGCGGCGGACTAGCGGCCTCCTACGAGCAGTACGTC. Protein product: CASSGGLAASYEQYV. The V call is TRBV6-1, the J call TRBJ2-7, with 10 nucleotides matching TRBD2. This CDR3 is 15 amino acids long. Germline V gene data show CDR1 as MNHNS and CDR2 as SASEGT. V trimming: 6 bases; J trimming: 0 bases; junction bases outside the gene matches: 5.

CDR3 DNA: TGTGCCAGCAGTGGACAGGGGGCCACCGGGGAGCTGTTTTTT. As protein: CASSGQGATGELFF. The chain employs TRBV6-4 and TRBJ2-2; TRBD1 agrees at 10 bases. The trim removed 4 bases at V and 4 bases at J, leaving 0 bases unmatched. CDR1 and CDR2 from the germline V gene are MRHNA and SNTAGT. This CDR3 spans 14 amino acids.

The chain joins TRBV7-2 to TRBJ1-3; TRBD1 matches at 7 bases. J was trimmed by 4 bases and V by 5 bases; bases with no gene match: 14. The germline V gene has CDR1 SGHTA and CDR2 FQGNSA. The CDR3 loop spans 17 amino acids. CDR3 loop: CASSPRTGQGSGNTIYF. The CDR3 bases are TGTGCCAGCAGCCCTAGGACAGGCCAGGGATCCGGAAACACCATATATTTT.

DNA for the CDR3: TGTGCCAGCAGCCAAGATGGGTATAGGGCACAGGGATACTCTGGGGCCAACGTCCTGACTTTC. This gives the protein CASSQDGYRAQGYSGANVLTF. The chain carries TRBV3-1 (or the pseudogene TRBV3-2) and TRBJ2-6, with D perhaps TRBD1 (6 bases). The V end was cut by 0 bases, the J end by 0 bases, with 21 bases between. The germline gives CDR1 LGHDT, CDR2 YNNKEL (reference sequence). The CDR3 consists of 21 residues.

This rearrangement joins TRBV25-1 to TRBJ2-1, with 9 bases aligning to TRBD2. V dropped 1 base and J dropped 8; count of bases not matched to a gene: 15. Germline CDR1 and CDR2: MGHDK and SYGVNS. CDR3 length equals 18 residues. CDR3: CASSEFPTSGHRQDEQFF. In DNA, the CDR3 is TGTGCCAGCAGTGAATTTCCCACTAGCGGGCACCGACAAGATGAGCAGTTCTTC.

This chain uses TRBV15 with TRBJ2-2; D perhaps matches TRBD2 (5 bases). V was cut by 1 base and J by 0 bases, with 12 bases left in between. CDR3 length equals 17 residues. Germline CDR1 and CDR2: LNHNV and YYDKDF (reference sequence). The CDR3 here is CATSRVGKPSNTGELFF. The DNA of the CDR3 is TGTGCCACCAGCAGAGTCGGGAAACCGTCGAACACCGGGGAGCTGTTTTTT.

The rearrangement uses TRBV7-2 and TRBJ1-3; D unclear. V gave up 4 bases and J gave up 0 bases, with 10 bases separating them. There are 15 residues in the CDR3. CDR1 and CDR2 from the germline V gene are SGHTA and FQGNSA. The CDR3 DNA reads TGTGCCAGCAGCTCTGCGGCCATCTCTGGAAACACCATATATTTT. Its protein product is CASSSAAISGNTIYF.